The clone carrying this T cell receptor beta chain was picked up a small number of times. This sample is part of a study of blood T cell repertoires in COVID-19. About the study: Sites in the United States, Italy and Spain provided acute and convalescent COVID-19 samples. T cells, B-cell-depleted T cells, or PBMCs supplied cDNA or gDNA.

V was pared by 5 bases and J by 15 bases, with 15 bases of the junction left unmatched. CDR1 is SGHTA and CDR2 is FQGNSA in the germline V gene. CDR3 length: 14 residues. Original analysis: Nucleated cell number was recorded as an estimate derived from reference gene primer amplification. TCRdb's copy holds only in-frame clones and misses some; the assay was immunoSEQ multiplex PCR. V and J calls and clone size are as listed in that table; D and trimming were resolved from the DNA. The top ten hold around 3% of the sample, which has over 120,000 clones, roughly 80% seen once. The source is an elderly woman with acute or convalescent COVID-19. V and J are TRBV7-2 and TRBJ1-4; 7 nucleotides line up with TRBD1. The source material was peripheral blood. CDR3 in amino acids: CASSLNRGRKEMFF. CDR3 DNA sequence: TGTGCCAGCAGCCTCAACAGGGGCCGGAAAGAAATGTTTTTT.